A single sample gave rise to the 23 T cell receptor beta chains below, sequenced in a study of T cell changes during pregnancy in multiple sclerosis. This table comes from immunoSEQ multiplex PCR, and its TCRdb copy is limited to in-frame clones, with some not included. The profile shows about 70,000 clones, 85% to 95% of them singletons. Source: peripheral blood, taken in the second trimester of pregnancy. The origin of the receptors is a female donor in good health, enrolled as a control in a pregnancy study.

This rearrangement joins TRBV14 to TRBJ2-1; 14 bases fit TRBD2. This CDR3 is built from 16 residues. The germline V gene has CDR1 SGHDN and CDR2 FVKESK. With 1 base clipped from V and 9 bases from J, the junction kept 5 bases outside the gene matches. The CDR3 spells CASSQVGLAGGREQFF. The CDR3 region has the DNA TGTGCCAGCAGCCAAGTAGGACTAGCGGGGGGACGTGAGCAGTTCTTC.

The V and J genes are TRBV9 and TRBJ1-5; TRBD1 might be the D (6 bases). Germline lookup yields CDR1 SGDLS and CDR2 YYNGEE. V dropped 0 bases and J dropped 5 bases, with 12 bases sitting between them. The CDR3 is 15 residues long. The CDR3 here is CASSVGGGGDQPQHF. The CDR3 bases are TGTGCCAGCAGCGTAGGGGGCGGGGGCGATCAGCCCCAGCATTTT.

The chain recombines TRBV28 with TRBJ1-5; D might be TRBD1 (6 bases). Per the germline V gene, CDR1 is MDHEN and CDR2 is SYDVKM. The germline V and J ends were trimmed by 8 bases and 0 bases, with 11 bases remaining between them. This CDR3 spans 14 amino acids. CDR3 sequence: CASPGVHSNQPQHF. The CDR3 region has the DNA TGTGCCAGCCCAGGGGTTCATAGCAATCAGCCCCAGCATTTT.

This chain links TRBV4-3 with TRBJ2-7, with D possibly being TRBD1 (5 bases). This CDR3 region has 12 residues. CDR1 LGHNA and CDR2 YSLEER come from the germline V gene. V was cut by 5 bases and J by 2 bases, with 7 bases left in between. CDR3 loop: CASSRGTYEQYF. The CDR3 region has the DNA TGCGCCAGCAGCAGGGGAACCTACGAGCAGTACTTC.

The rearrangement links TRBV19 to TRBJ1-1, with no clear D. The V end lost 3 bases, the J end lost 4 bases, and 12 bases lay between the germline ends. There are 14 residues in the CDR3. Germline assignment: CDR1 LNHDA and CDR2 SQIVND (reference sequence). The CDR3: CASSITGLSTEAFF. Written as DNA, the CDR3 is TGTGCCAGTAGTATTACGGGTTTGAGCACTGAAGCTTTCTTT.

The rearrangement joins TRBV2 to TRBJ2-7, with 12 bases matching TRBD2. J was trimmed by 9 bases and V by 5 bases; bases with no gene match: 8. The CDR3 spans 14 residues. CDR1 is SNHLY and CDR2 is FYNNEI in the germline V gene. CDR3 sequence: CASSSTSGGRGQYF. DNA of the CDR3: TGTGCCAGCAGTTCGACTAGCGGGGGCCGGGGGCAGTACTTC. The entire variable domain, with the rest obtained from reference TRBV2 and TRBJ2-7, is as follows: EPEVTQTPSHQVTQMGQEVILRCVPISNHLYFYWYRQILGQKVEFLVSFYNNEISEKSEIFDDQFSVERPDGSNFTLKIRSTKLEDSAMYFCASSSTSGGRGQYFGPGTRLTVT.

Note on this clone: A junction boundary mismatches the germline segment, possibly from a read error. The chain is built from TRBV19 and TRBJ1-1; the match to TRBD1 covers 8 bases. The germline V gene encodes CDR1 LNHDA and CDR2 SQIVND (reference sequence). The CDR3 is 13 amino acids. This CDR3 reads CASSTGGNTEAFF. CDR3 DNA: TGTGCCAGCAGTACAGGGGGGAACACTGAAGCTTTCTTT.

J is TRBJ1-5 and V is TRBV2; 11 bases are a match to TRBD1. The length of the CDR3 is 18 residues. V was clipped by 4 bases and J by 2 bases; unmatched bases: 10. Germline V lookup: CDR1 SNHLY, CDR2 FYNNEI. CDR3 nucleotide sequence: TGTGCCAGCAGTGTAGGGACAGGGGGAAGGGGGGGCAATCAGCCCCAGCATTTT. This codes for CASSVGTGGRGGNQPQHF.

The chain carries TRBV2 and TRBJ2-5; 8 nucleotides agree with TRBD2. V gave up 3 bases and J gave up 1 base; unmatched junction bases: 7. CDR3 size: 16 residues. Germline assignment: CDR1 SNHLY and CDR2 FYNNEI. The CDR3 nucleotides are TGTGCCAGCAGTGACACCGGGGGGGTTTTCCAAGAGACCCAGTACTTC. Translated: CASSDTGGVFQETQYF.

J is TRBJ1-1 and V is TRBV5-1, with D uncertain. Trimming pared 3 bases from V and 0 bases from J, leaving 6 bases between. Germline loops: CDR1 SGHRS, CDR2 YFSETQ. This CDR3 is 13 amino acids long. In DNA, the CDR3 is TGCGCCAGCAGCTCTAAAGTGAACACTGAAGCTTTCTTT. Residues: CASSSKVNTEAFF.

The chain has TRBV29-1 and TRBJ2-6; TRBD2 is a possible D gene (5 bases). CDR1 SQVTM and CDR2 ANQGSEA come from the germline V gene. Trimming left V 6 bases short and J 1 base short, with 7 bases between. The CDR3 totals 13 residues. The CDR3 DNA reads as TGCAGCGTGAGGGATTCTGGGGCCAACGTCCTGACTTTC. This sequence encodes CSVRDSGANVLTF.

The V and J genes are TRBV6-1 and TRBJ1-1, with 8 positions matching TRBD1. Germline V gene sequence: CDR1 MNHNS, CDR2 SASEGT. The CDR3 consists of 12 residues. The trim removed 6 bases at V and 4 bases at J, leaving 1 base unmatched. CDR3 in DNA: TGTGCCAGCAGGGGGACAGGCACTGAAGCTTTCTTT. Its protein product is CASRGTGTEAFF.

V gene TRBV28 combines with J gene TRBJ1-1, with 7 bases lining up with TRBD1. This CDR3 spans 14 amino acids. J lost 5 bases, V lost 5 bases, and 8 bases had no gene match. Germline-derived CDR1 and CDR2 are MDHEN and SYDVKM. CDR3 nucleotides: TGTGCCAGCAGTCCGGTGACAGGGAGGACTGAAGCTTTCTTT. Encoded protein: CASSPVTGRTEAFF.

The chain combines TRBV7-2 with TRBJ1-3, with TRBD1 identical over 7 bases. CDR3 length equals 16 residues. CDR1 and CDR2 (germline): SGHTA, FQGNSA. Trimming at V came to 2 bases and at J to 4 bases, leaving 8 bases not matched to a gene. CDR3 DNA sequence: TGTGCCAGCAGCTTATTAGGGGGCACAGGGGGAAACACCATATATTTT. As protein: CASSLLGGTGGNTIYF.

Here the CDR3 reads CASIGTAAFF. CDR3 nucleotide sequence: TGTGCCAGTATTGGGACAGCAGCTTTCTTT. J is TRBJ1-1 and V is TRBV19; 7 nucleotides agree with TRBD1. CDR3 length: 10 residues. Trimming cost V 7 bases and J 10 bases; bases outside gene matches: 3. CDR1 LNHDA and CDR2 SQIVND come from the germline V gene (reference sequence).

The table lists this clone with a count of one. This rearrangement joins TRBV9 to TRBJ1-2; TRBD1 matches 7 bases. There are 13 residues in the CDR3. Per germline, CDR1 SGDLS and CDR2 YYNGEE. The junction had 3 bases not matched to a gene; V was cut back by 7 bases and J by 0 bases. The CDR3 loop reads CASGTDTNYGYTF. Written as DNA, the CDR3 is TGTGCCAGCGGGACAGATACTAACTATGGCTACACCTTC.

The chain links TRBV9 to TRBJ1-3; D gene ambiguous. CDR3 length: 15 amino acids. CDR1 and CDR2 (germline): SGDLS, YYNGEE. Trimming removed 4 bases from V and 1 base from J, with 12 bases in between. CDR3 sequence: CASSTAGLSGNTIYF. The DNA for the CDR3 is TGTGCCAGCAGCACCGCGGGCCTTTCTGGAAACACCATATATTTT.

The chain carries TRBV29-1 and TRBJ1-4; D unresolved. Germline V lookup: CDR1 SQVTM, CDR2 ANQGSEA. The CDR3 length is 10 residues. Deletions cut 4 bases from V and 7 bases from J, with 4 bases between. CDR3 DNA: TGCAGCGTTGGAGCTGAAAAACTGTTTTTT. This encodes CSVGAEKLFF.

This sequence joins TRBV28 and TRBJ2-7, with 8 nucleotides matching TRBD1. Looked up from germline, CDR1 is MDHEN and CDR2 is SYDVKM. The CDR3 sequence is 14 residues long. The V segment lost 8 bases and the J segment 3 bases; nucleotides outside the gene matches: 9. Written as DNA, the CDR3 is TGTGCCAGCGGCGGGACAGGAACTTACTACGAGCAGTACTTC. Amino acid sequence: CASGGTGTYYEQYF. Full variable domain (missing parts from reference TRBV28 and TRBJ2-7): DVKVTQSSRYLVKRTGEKVFLECVQDMDHENMFWYRQDPGLGLRLIYFSYDVKMKEKGDIPEGYSVSREKKERFSLILESASTNQTSMYLCASGGTGTYYEQYFGPGTRLTVT.

The CDR3 spells CATSPTGKSGYKQFF. In DNA, the CDR3 is TGTGCCACCAGCCCGACAGGGAAGAGCGGCTATAAGCAGTTCTTC. The genes are TRBV15 and TRBJ2-1; 7 bases are a match to TRBD1. The V and J ends lost 5 bases and 11 bases, in that order; junction bases with no gene match: 15. The germline V gene encodes CDR1 LNHNV and CDR2 YYDKDF (reference sequence). The CDR3 sequence is 15 residues long.

The chain carries TRBV19 and TRBJ1-6; a weak D match, TRBD1 (5 bases). V gave up 2 bases and J gave up 5 bases, with 10 bases separating them. This CDR3 region has 15 residues. Germline loops: CDR1 LNHDA, CDR2 SQIVND (reference sequence). The CDR3 here is CASSILGGNNSPLHF. CDR3 coding DNA: TGTGCCAGTAGTATACTTGGGGGGAATAATTCACCCCTCCACTTT.

V and J are TRBV14 and TRBJ2-7, with a possible D match to TRBD1 (6 bases). The V end lost 2 bases, the J end lost 7 bases, and 18 bases lay between the germline ends. In germline, CDR1 is SGHDN, CDR2 FVKESK. CDR3 length equals 15 residues. The chain's CDR3 is CASSQLTGTEREQYF. The CDR3 nucleotides are TGTGCCAGCAGCCAACTAACAGGGACGGAGAGGGAGCAGTACTTC. The variable domain in full, with the rest retrieved from reference TRBV14 and TRBJ2-7, is EAGVTQFPSHSVIEKGQTVTLRCDPISGHDNLYWYRRVMGKEIKFLLHFVKESKQDESGMPNNRFLAERTGGTYSTLKVQPAELEDSGVYFCASSQLTGTEREQYFGPGTRLTVT.

The chain has TRBV19 and TRBJ1-4; tentatively, D is TRBD1 (5 bases). Between the trimmed V and J ends, which lost 4 bases and 4 bases, there was a span of 13 bases. This CDR3 has 15 amino acids. Germline-derived CDR1 and CDR2 are LNHDA and SQIVND (reference sequence). This CDR3 is CASSTPTAYNEKLFF. In nucleotides, the CDR3 is TGTGCCAGTAGTACCCCGACAGCTTATAATGAAAAACTGTTTTTT.